These 23 T cell receptor beta chains came from one sample sequenced in a study of T cell changes during pregnancy in multiple sclerosis. The protocol was immunoSEQ multiplex PCR, while the TCRdb copy is restricted to in-frame clones and leaves out a portion. The data show approximately 52,000 clones, with 92% seen just once and less than 0.3% held by the top ten. Sequences were derived from CD4+ T cells from peripheral blood mononuclear cells, sampled in the third trimester of pregnancy. The receptors derive from a female donor with multiple sclerosis, enrolled in a pregnancy study.

The chain employs TRBV7-2 and TRBJ1-1; D is possibly TRBD1 (5 bases). Looked up from germline, CDR1 is SGHTA and CDR2 is FQGNSA. The CDR3 spans 13 residues. With 4 bases removed from V and 4 bases from J, the gap between germline ends came to 10 bases. The CDR3 sequence is CASSSGPFTEAFF. In DNA form, the CDR3 reads TGTGCCAGCAGCTCAGGGCCCTTCACTGAAGCTTTCTTT.

This chain joins TRBV7-9 and TRBJ2-1, with TRBD2 as a possible D gene (5 bases). The CDR3 is 15 residues long. V lost 5 bases and J 8 bases, leaving 19 bases between the germline ends. Germline CDR1 is SEHNR and CDR2 is FQNEAQ (reference sequence). The CDR3 DNA follows: TGTGCCAGCAGCAGAAGCACGGGGTTCCACGATGAGCAGTTCTTC. This sequence encodes CASSRSTGFHDEQFF.

The chain uses TRBV6-1 and TRBJ2-1; the match to TRBD2 covers 7 bases. CDR1 is MNHNS and CDR2 is SASEGT in the germline V gene. The CDR3 covers 16 residues. Trimming removed 1 base from V and 3 bases from J; junction bases left unmatched: 6. The CDR3 nucleotides read TGTGCCAGCAGTGAAGTAGGGGAGCGGGGCTACAATGAGCAGTTCTTC. This codes for CASSEVGERGYNEQFF.

The rearrangement links TRBV10-1 to TRBJ1-5, with D perhaps TRBD1 (6 bases). V dropped 8 bases and J dropped 6 bases, with 17 bases sitting between them. Germline CDR1 reads WNHNN; CDR2 reads SYGVQD (reference sequence). This CDR3 region has 14 residues. CDR3 loop: CASSASGEGQPQHF. The CDR3 DNA is TGCGCCAGCTCGGCCTCAGGGGAGGGTCAGCCCCAGCATTTT.

J is TRBJ1-3 and V is TRBV30; D is unclear. The germline V gene encodes CDR1 GTSNPN and CDR2 SVGIG (reference sequence). The CDR3 spans 12 residues. The germline V and J ends were trimmed by 6 bases and 1 base, with 7 bases remaining between them. The CDR3, as DNA: TGTGCCTGCCGGGAGTCTGGAAACACCATATATTTT. It translates to CACRESGNTIYF. The complete variable domain, with remaining parts taken from reference TRBV30 and TRBJ1-3, reads SQTIHQWPATLVQPVGSPLSLECTVEGTSNPNLYWYRQAAGRGLQLLFYSVGIGQISSEVPQNLSASRPQDRQFILSSKKLLLSDSGFYLCACRESGNTIYFGEGSWLTVV.

J is TRBJ2-1 and V is TRBV5-1, with TRBD1 identical over 8 bases. The junction had 4 bases not matched to a gene; V was cut back by 0 bases and J by 2 bases. This CDR3 is built from 16 residues. The germline V gene encodes CDR1 SGHRS and CDR2 YFSETQ. The CDR3 sequence: CASSLGGRGPYNEQFF. Here the CDR3 DNA reads TGCGCCAGCAGCTTGGGGGGCAGGGGGCCCTACAATGAGCAGTTCTTC.

This chain connects TRBV27 to TRBJ1-2; 9 bases line up with TRBD1. The ends lost 3 bases at V and 7 bases at J; junction bases unmatched: 3. From germline, CDR1 is MNHEY and CDR2 SMNVEV (reference sequence). CDR3 length: 13 residues. This CDR3 reads CASSFRGQGGYTF. The CDR3 DNA sequence: TGTGCCAGCAGTTTCCGGGGACAGGGTGGCTACACCTTC.

This clone has just one count. The chain combines TRBV2 with TRBJ2-5; 7 nucleotides match TRBD1. With V trimmed by 7 bases and J by 5 bases, 4 bases remained unmatched. CDR1 is SNHLY and CDR2 is FYNNEI in the germline V gene. This CDR3 is 12 amino acids long. The chain's CDR3 is CASKTGQETQYF. CDR3 DNA sequence: TGTGCCAGCAAGACAGGGCAGGAGACCCAGTACTTC. The complete variable domain, with remaining parts taken from reference TRBV2 and TRBJ2-5, reads EPEVTQTPSHQVTQMGQEVILRCVPISNHLYFYWYRQILGQKVEFLVSFYNNEISEKSEIFDDQFSVERPDGSNFTLKIRSTKLEDSAMYFCASKTGQETQYFGPGTRLLVL.

The CDR3 here is CSVVPGRGYTEAFF. The CDR3 DNA is TGCAGCGTTGTTCCTGGCAGGGGGTACACTGAAGCTTTCTTT. The chain carries TRBV29-1 and TRBJ1-1, with 7 bases aligning to TRBD1. Germline V gene sequence: CDR1 SQVTM, CDR2 ANQGSEA. The V gene end was trimmed by 4 bases and the J gene end by 3 bases; junction bases not matched to a gene: 8. The CDR3 covers 14 residues.

The chain carries TRBV18 and TRBJ2-1; 8 bases fit TRBD2. V lost 4 bases and J lost 3; bases outside the gene matches: 5. CDR1 and CDR2 from the germline V gene are KGHSH and LQKENI. The CDR3 consists of 15 residues. CDR3: CASSRTGGRYNEQFF. The CDR3 nucleotides read TGTGCCAGCTCACGCACGGGGGGGCGCTACAATGAGCAGTTCTTC.

This chain's CDR3 is CASSQDTAGGTYEQYF. CDR3 coding DNA: TGTGCCAGCAGCCAAGATACCGCGGGAGGGACTTACGAGCAGTACTTC. The V gene is TRBV4-2, the J gene TRBJ2-7; the match to TRBD2 covers 9 bases. Germline V gene data show CDR1 as LGHNA and CDR2 as YNFKEQ. V gave up 0 bases and J gave up 4 bases; unmatched junction bases: 7. CDR3 length: 16 residues.

This rearrangement joins TRBV18 to TRBJ1-2, with a possible D match to TRBD1 (5 bases). This CDR3 spans 15 amino acids. Germline CDR1 reads KGHSH; CDR2 reads LQKENI. Trimming took 2 bases from V and 3 from J, leaving 13 bases between them. CDR3 protein: CASSPRQGRDYGYTF. Written as DNA, the CDR3 is TGTGCCAGCTCACCAAGGCAGGGAAGGGACTATGGCTACACCTTC.

The chain combines TRBV4-1 with TRBJ1-1, with 8 bases matching TRBD1. Per the germline V gene, CDR1 is MGHRA and CDR2 is YSYEKL. J was trimmed by 2 bases and V by 3 bases; bases with no gene match: 5. The CDR3 loop spans 15 amino acids. CDR3 coding DNA: TGCGCCAGCAGCCAGGGGGGGACAGGCAACACTGAAGCTTTCTTT. Translating gives CASSQGGTGNTEAFF.

The chain uses TRBV28 and TRBJ2-2; D perhaps matches TRBD2 (6 bases). V lost 5 bases and J 2 bases, leaving 15 bases between the germline ends. This CDR3 is built from 16 residues. Germline CDR1 is MDHEN and CDR2 is SYDVKM. The CDR3 DNA sequence: TGTGCCAGCAGTATCCCCGGGACTCAAAACACCGGGGAGCTGTTTTTT. Translation: CASSIPGTQNTGELFF.

The chain is built from TRBV5-8 and TRBJ1-2, with D possibly being TRBD1 (5 bases). The CDR3 runs to 13 residues. CDR1 and CDR2 from the germline V gene are SGHTS and YDEGEE. Trimming stripped 2 bases from V and 2 bases from J, with 7 bases between. CDR3 sequence: CASSFDSNYGYTF. The CDR3, as DNA: TGTGCCAGCAGCTTCGACAGCAACTATGGCTACACCTTC.

The genes are TRBV19 and TRBJ1-4, with 8 bases lining up with TRBD1. This CDR3 has 15 residues. Germline V gene data show CDR1 as LNHDA and CDR2 as SQIVND (reference sequence). V was pared by 5 bases and J by 8 bases, with 10 bases of the junction left unmatched. CDR3 residues: CASSAYGTGGEKLFF. CDR3 DNA sequence: TGTGCCAGTAGTGCCTATGGGACAGGAGGCGAAAAACTGTTTTTT.

The chain carries TRBV6-5 and TRBJ2-1, with TRBD2 identical over 8 bases. Losses at the gene ends were 2 bases for V and 8 bases for J; bases not matched to a gene: 8. The CDR3 totals 15 residues. Germline CDR1 is MNHEY and CDR2 is SVGAGI. CDR3 in amino acids: CASSYGLAPGHEQFF. DNA for the CDR3: TGTGCCAGCAGTTACGGACTAGCCCCTGGACATGAGCAGTTCTTC.

This clone was detected only a few times. The same CDR3 can be traced to other DNA sequences in this sample. The chain joins TRBV9 to TRBJ2-5; TRBD2 agrees at 12 bases. Per the germline V gene, CDR1 is SGDLS and CDR2 is YYNGEE. The CDR3 covers 15 residues. Trimming at V came to 0 bases and at J to 5 bases, leaving 2 bases not matched to a gene. CDR3 protein: CASSVGLAGGETQYF. CDR3 bases: TGTGCCAGCAGCGTAGGGCTAGCGGGAGGGGAGACCCAGTACTTC.

The chain carries TRBV6-5 and TRBJ2-7; 8 positions match TRBD1. V shed 5 bases, J shed 2 bases, and the junction held 5 bases outside the gene matches. The CDR3 spans 14 residues. Per germline, CDR1 MNHEY and CDR2 SVGAGI. The CDR3 protein is CASSRSGGAYEQYF. In DNA form, the CDR3 reads TGTGCCAGCAGTAGGTCAGGGGGCGCCTACGAGCAGTACTTC.

The CDR3 region has the DNA TGTGCCAGTAGGATGAGTTCCGGGACAAACTATGGCTACACCTTC. Its protein product is CASRMSSGTNYGYTF. V gene TRBV19 combines with J gene TRBJ1-2, with D maybe TRBD1 (6 bases). Deletions cut 6 bases from V and 2 bases from J, with 16 bases between. This CDR3 has 15 amino acids. The germline CDR1 and CDR2 sequences are LNHDA and SQIVND (reference sequence).

In this sample, this clone turned up once. The V gene is TRBV18, the J gene TRBJ2-1, with D possibly TRBD1 on 6 matching bases. V lost 3 bases to trimming and J lost 1 base, with 10 bases between them. CDR3 size: 15 residues. Germline-derived CDR1 and CDR2 are KGHSH and LQKENI. CDR3 sequence (DNA): TGTGCCAGCTCACCCCGGGACAAATCCTACAATGAGCAGTTCTTC. This translates into CASSPRDKSYNEQFF.

The V call is TRBV2, the J call TRBJ2-2; TRBD2 might be the D (5 bases). Trimming left V 3 bases short and J 4 bases short, with 12 bases between. The CDR3 covers 15 residues. Germline V gene lookup returns CDR1 SNHLY and CDR2 FYNNEI. The CDR3 region has the DNA TGTGCCAGCAGTGACGAAGGGAGAGGCACCGGGGAGCTGTTTTTT. This codes for CASSDEGRGTGELFF.

J is TRBJ2-1 and V is TRBV19; 7 positions match TRBD1. With 8 bases clipped from V and 1 base from J, the junction kept 5 bases outside the gene matches. CDR1 and CDR2 from the germline V gene are LNHDA and SQIVND (reference sequence). The CDR3 length is 14 residues. CDR3 DNA sequence: TGTGCCAGTGGCTTGACAGGGTCCTACAATGAGCAGTTCTTC. This translates into CASGLTGSYNEQFF. Full variable domain (outside the CDR3, taken from reference TRBV19 and TRBJ2-1): DGGITQSPKYLFRKEGQNVTLSCEQNLNHDAMYWYRQDPGQGLRLIYYSQIVNDFQKGDIAEGYSVSREKKESFPLTVTSAQKNPTAFYLCASGLTGSYNEQFFGPGTRLTVL.